This T cell receptor beta chain is from a study of blood T cell repertoires in COVID-19. Study summary: The United States, Italy and Spain were the sources of the acute and convalescent COVID-19 samples. PBMCs, B-cell-depleted T cells, or T cells were the source of the cDNA or gDNA that made up the material.

Original processing methods: Nucleated cell number was recorded as an estimate derived from reference gene primer amplification. Profiling relied on immunoSEQ multiplex PCR, and the TCRdb table lists in-frame clones only, not all of them. D and trimming come from the DNA, and the V and J calls and clone size come from that table. The data show roughly 120,000 clones, around 90% seen once. Looked up from germline, CDR1 is GTSNPN and CDR2 is SVGIG (reference sequence). The V gene lost 4 bases and the J gene lost 4 bases, with 11 bases spanning the gap. This CDR3 region has 13 residues. Specimen: peripheral blood. The V call is TRBV30, the J call TRBJ1-3; D perhaps matches TRBD1 (5 bases). The sequence came from a human donor in a cohort sampled during active COVID-19. CDR3 protein: CAWTGGGGNTIYF. Written as DNA, the CDR3 is TGTGCCTGGACTGGCGGGGGAGGAAACACCATATATTTT.